This T cell receptor beta chain was identified during a study of T cells in Graves' hyperthyroidism and ophthalmopathy. Study-wide context: Peripheral blood collection took place at initial diagnosis, before any treatment. Study-level points and caveats: Among thyroid clonotypes expanded above 0.001, most also appeared in blood.

J gave up 4 bases and V 5 bases, and 9 bases lay outside the gene matches. The germline CDR1 and CDR2 sequences are GTSNPN and SVGIG (reference sequence). The CDR3 sequence is 14 residues long. About this clonotype: Antigen unknown.

Amplification of TCR beta CDR3 regions used RNA as the template. During a first-round RT-PCR of the TCR CDR3, the HTBI primer set was used. Each CDR3 protein is one row after TCRdb ran MiXCR on the multiplex PCR reads. The sample has roughly 280,000 distinct CDR3 sequences; about a sixth are singletons. The authors took PBMCs from 10 ml fresh peripheral blood. J is TRBJ2-7 and V is TRBV30; 9 nucleotides agree with TRBD2. The receptor was derived from an older woman with Graves' ophthalmopathy. The sequencing sample was made of blood. CDR3 sequence: CAWAQRGAKYEQYF. CDR3 sequence (DNA): TGTGCCTGGGCCCAGCGGGGGGCGAAATACGAGCAGTACTTC.